The rows below give T cell receptor beta chains drawn from one sample of a study of blood T cells in healthy people across ages. In TCRdb, the 5' RACE reads were re-called with MiXCR into one record per CDR3 protein. The sample has hundreds of thousands of distinct CDR3 sequences, roughly 53% seen once. The specimen sequenced was blood. Every receptor here comes from a man aged 55 to 70 in good health. CDR3s include the opening cysteine and the closing phenylalanine or tryptophan. The order of the fields is clone size, J gene, D gene, V gene, CDR3 DNA, CDR3 protein. The D gene is left open where the match is weak. Not every row has a clone size; where given, it reads once, few, many or a size class.

clone_size: NA; j_call: TRBJ2-1; d_call: TRBD2; v_call: TRBV5-1; cdr3_nt: TGCGCCAGCAGCCCCCTAAGTAGCGGGACCTTCTCCTACAATGAGCAGTTCTTC; cdr3_aa: CASSPLSSGTFSYNEQFF
clone_size: once; j_call: TRBJ2-1; d_call: TRBD2; v_call: TRBV11-2; cdr3_nt: TGTGCCAGCAGCTTAGATGGACTAGCGGGGTTCTCCTACAATGAGCAGTTCTTC; cdr3_aa: CASSLDGLAGFSYNEQFF
clone_size: few; j_call: TRBJ1-2; d_call: NA; v_call: TRBV12-3/TRBV12-4; cdr3_nt: TGTGCCAGCAGTTTAGGATCGGGGTCTGGCTACACCTTC; cdr3_aa: CASSLGSGSGYTF
clone_size: few; j_call: TRBJ2-7; d_call: NA; v_call: TRBV4-1; cdr3_nt: TGCGCCAGCAGCCAAGTGCGGGGGCCTCCCTACGAGCAGTACTTC; cdr3_aa: CASSQVRGPPYEQYF
clone_size: NA; j_call: TRBJ2-7; d_call: TRBD1; v_call: TRBV27; cdr3_nt: TGTGCCAGCAGTCCCATTCGGACAGGAAGATACGAGCAGTACTTC; cdr3_aa: CASSPIRTGRYEQYF
clone_size: NA; j_call: TRBJ1-6; d_call: NA; v_call: TRBV6-5; cdr3_nt: TGTGCCAGCAGTTACTCGAGGGCAGGTCCCTATAATTCACCCCTCCACTTT; cdr3_aa: CASSYSRAGPYNSPLHF
clone_size: NA; j_call: TRBJ2-3; d_call: NA; v_call: TRBV7-6; cdr3_nt: TGTGCCAGCAGCCCACCCGTCCTATATGCCACAGATACGCAGTATTTT; cdr3_aa: CASSPPVLYATDTQYF
clone_size: NA; j_call: TRBJ2-2; d_call: NA; v_call: TRBV2; cdr3_nt: TGTGCCAGCATGGGGGGTATGGGCGGGGAGCTGTTTTTT; cdr3_aa: CASMGGMGGELFF
clone_size: few; j_call: TRBJ2-1; d_call: TRBD2; v_call: TRBV4-2; cdr3_nt: TGTGCCAGCAATACGGGACTAGCGGGGTGGGATGAGCAGTTCTTC; cdr3_aa: CASNTGLAGWDEQFF
clone_size: NA; j_call: TRBJ1-2; d_call: NA; v_call: TRBV2; cdr3_nt: TGTGCCAGCAGGACAGATATCTATGGCTACACCTTC; cdr3_aa: CASRTDIYGYTF
clone_size: NA; j_call: TRBJ2-1; d_call: TRBD2; v_call: TRBV12-3/TRBV12-4; cdr3_nt: TGTGCCGGCAGTTTAGAGCGGGGGTACAATGAGCAGTTCTTC; cdr3_aa: CAGSLERGYNEQFF
clone_size: NA; j_call: TRBJ2-5; d_call: NA; v_call: TRBV10-3; cdr3_nt: TGTGCCATCAGTTCAGGGGCCCCTCAAGAGACCCAGTACTTC; cdr3_aa: CAISSGAPQETQYF
clone_size: NA; j_call: TRBJ2-1; d_call: NA; v_call: TRBV5-1; cdr3_nt: TGCGCCAGCAGCTTGGCCAACAGCTTATACAATGAGCAGTTCTTC; cdr3_aa: CASSLANSLYNEQFF
clone_size: NA; j_call: TRBJ2-1; d_call: TRBD1; v_call: TRBV27; cdr3_nt: TGTGCCAGCAGTAAGGGGCAGGGGGCTTTGAATGAGCAGTTCTTC; cdr3_aa: CASSKGQGALNEQFF
clone_size: few; j_call: TRBJ2-4; d_call: TRBD2; v_call: TRBV12-3/TRBV12-4; cdr3_nt: TGTGCCAGCCGAGCGGGGGGGAGCAAAAACATTCAGTACTTC; cdr3_aa: CASRAGGSKNIQYF
clone_size: NA; j_call: TRBJ2-1; d_call: TRBD2; v_call: TRBV7-2; cdr3_nt: TGTGCCAGCAGCTTAGTCTCTAGCGGGGGGGCCCAGGAGCAGTTCTTC; cdr3_aa: CASSLVSSGGAQEQFF
clone_size: few; j_call: TRBJ2-6; d_call: NA; v_call: TRBV20-1; cdr3_nt: TGCAGTGCTAGCTCTGTAGCTGGGGCCAACGTCCTGACTTTC; cdr3_aa: CSASSVAGANVLTF
clone_size: NA; j_call: TRBJ2-7; d_call: NA; v_call: TRBV6-6; cdr3_nt: TGTGCCAGCAGTTACGCGGGCCCCGAGTGGTCCTACGAGCAGTACTTC; cdr3_aa: CASSYAGPEWSYEQYF
clone_size: few; j_call: TRBJ2-5; d_call: TRBD1; v_call: TRBV4-1; cdr3_nt: TGCGCCAGCGGATTACCGGGACAGGGGACGGAGACCCAGTACTTC; cdr3_aa: CASGLPGQGTETQYF
clone_size: NA; j_call: TRBJ1-4; d_call: NA; v_call: TRBV14; cdr3_nt: TGTGCCAGCAGCCAAGATAGGGTTCAGCGTTCGGACTCAGCTAATGAAAAACTGTTTTTT; cdr3_aa: CASSQDRVQRSDSANEKLFF
clone_size: NA; j_call: TRBJ1-2; d_call: NA; v_call: TRBV10-2; cdr3_nt: TGCGCCAGCAGTAACCGGGGGGGGACCTATGGCTACACCTTC; cdr3_aa: CASSNRGGTYGYTF
clone_size: many; j_call: TRBJ2-5; d_call: NA; v_call: TRBV5-1; cdr3_nt: TGCGCCAGCAGCTTGGCCCCATTGGGGTTAGAAGAGACCCAGTACTTC; cdr3_aa: CASSLAPLGLEETQYF
clone_size: NA; j_call: TRBJ2-3; d_call: NA; v_call: TRBV12-3/TRBV12-4; cdr3_nt: TGTGCCAGCAGTTTACAACTGGTGGCAGATACGCAGTATTTT; cdr3_aa: CASSLQLVADTQYF
clone_size: NA; j_call: TRBJ2-3; d_call: NA; v_call: TRBV6-6; cdr3_nt: TGTGCCAGCAGTTACTCGAGTACCAGCAGGGTAGATACGCAGTATTTT; cdr3_aa: CASSYSSTSRVDTQYF
clone_size: NA; j_call: TRBJ2-5; d_call: NA; v_call: TRBV6-4; cdr3_nt: TGTGCCAGCAGTGACATAGGGCGACGCGGCGGGGTGTACCAAGAGACCCAGTACTTC; cdr3_aa: CASSDIGRRGGVYQETQYF
clone_size: NA; j_call: TRBJ2-7; d_call: TRBD1; v_call: TRBV6-1; cdr3_nt: TGTGCCAGCAGTGAGGGGACAGGAGCTAGTTACGAGCAGTACTTC; cdr3_aa: CASSEGTGASYEQYF
clone_size: few; j_call: TRBJ2-1; d_call: NA; v_call: TRBV11-2; cdr3_nt: TGTGCCAGCAGCTTCAGGACTGGGGATGAGCAGTTCTTC; cdr3_aa: CASSFRTGDEQFF
clone_size: NA; j_call: TRBJ2-3; d_call: TRBD2; v_call: TRBV3-1; cdr3_nt: TGTGCCAGCAGCCAGCGGGAGGGGGGGTCCCCAGATACGCAGTATTTT; cdr3_aa: CASSQREGGSPDTQYF
clone_size: many; j_call: TRBJ1-5; d_call: TRBD1; v_call: TRBV4-1; cdr3_nt: TGCGCCAGCAGCCAGGGACAGGGAGGTAGTCAGCCCCAGCATTTT; cdr3_aa: CASSQGQGGSQPQHF
clone_size: NA; j_call: TRBJ1-1; d_call: NA; v_call: TRBV20-1; cdr3_nt: TGCAGTGCTAGGGGGGACACTGGGTCCACTGAAGCTTTCTTT; cdr3_aa: CSARGDTGSTEAFF
clone_size: NA; j_call: TRBJ2-5; d_call: TRBD2; v_call: TRBV20-1; cdr3_nt: TGCAGTGCCCAATCGGGACTAGCGGTAGGGAGTCTCCAAGAGACCCAGTACTTC; cdr3_aa: CSAQSGLAVGSLQETQYF
clone_size: NA; j_call: TRBJ2-7; d_call: NA; v_call: TRBV10-2; cdr3_nt: TGCGCCAGCAGTGATCCGAGGCGATCCTACGAGCAGTACTTC; cdr3_aa: CASSDPRRSYEQYF
clone_size: NA; j_call: TRBJ2-5; d_call: TRBD2; v_call: TRBV11-2; cdr3_nt: TGTGCCAGCAGCTTAGGCGGGACTAGCGCGAATCAAGAGACCCAGTACTTC; cdr3_aa: CASSLGGTSANQETQYF
clone_size: few; j_call: TRBJ1-2; d_call: TRBD1; v_call: TRBV4-1; cdr3_nt: TGCGCCAGCAGCCTCGCCGATGGACAGGCGGATGGCTACACCTTC; cdr3_aa: CASSLADGQADGYTF
clone_size: NA; j_call: TRBJ2-6; d_call: NA; v_call: TRBV6-2/TRBV6-3; cdr3_nt: TGTGCCAGCAGCCTGGATCGGTCTGGGGCCAACGTCCTGACTTTC; cdr3_aa: CASSLDRSGANVLTF
clone_size: NA; j_call: TRBJ2-5; d_call: NA; v_call: TRBV5-1; cdr3_nt: TGCGCCAGCAACCAGGAGGGGTTAGTGGAGACCCAGTACTTC; cdr3_aa: CASNQEGLVETQYF
clone_size: NA; j_call: TRBJ2-7; d_call: TRBD1; v_call: TRBV10-3; cdr3_nt: TGTGCCATCAGTGCCAAAGGACAGGGCTACGAGCAGTACTTC; cdr3_aa: CAISAKGQGYEQYF
clone_size: NA; j_call: TRBJ2-2; d_call: TRBD1; v_call: TRBV3-1; cdr3_nt: TGTGCCAGCAGCCCGACAGGGCGGAACACCGGGGAGCTGTTTTTT; cdr3_aa: CASSPTGRNTGELFF
clone_size: few; j_call: TRBJ2-7; d_call: NA; v_call: TRBV3-1; cdr3_nt: TGTGCCAGCAGCCAAGAGGGAGAGCAGTACTTC; cdr3_aa: CASSQEGEQYF
clone_size: few; j_call: TRBJ2-1; d_call: TRBD1; v_call: TRBV28; cdr3_nt: TGTGCCAGCAGTGTCCGCAGGGGGCCGTTCTACAATGAGCAGTTCTTC; cdr3_aa: CASSVRRGPFYNEQFF
clone_size: NA; j_call: TRBJ2-3; d_call: NA; v_call: TRBV12-5; cdr3_nt: TGTGCTAGTGGTTTGGGGGCAGGAGAGGGGACAGATACGCAGTATTTT; cdr3_aa: CASGLGAGEGTDTQYF
clone_size: NA; j_call: TRBJ2-5; d_call: NA; v_call: TRBV4-1; cdr3_nt: TGCGCCAGCAGCCAAGACAGGGTGCTTTATAGTGAGCAGTACTTC; cdr3_aa: CASSQDRVLYSEQYF
clone_size: NA; j_call: TRBJ1-1; d_call: NA; v_call: TRBV12-3/TRBV12-4; cdr3_nt: TGTGCCAGCAGTTTAGCCGGGGGCGTATTTGAAGCTTTCTTT; cdr3_aa: CASSLAGGVFEAFF
clone_size: NA; j_call: TRBJ1-2; d_call: NA; v_call: TRBV20-1; cdr3_nt: TGCAGTGCTACCCCGGGAGGGAACTATGGCTACACCTTC; cdr3_aa: CSATPGGNYGYTF
clone_size: NA; j_call: TRBJ2-7; d_call: TRBD1; v_call: TRBV6-6; cdr3_nt: TGTGCCAGCAGTTACTCGAGACAGGGGGCGGCCTACGAGCAGTACTTC; cdr3_aa: CASSYSRQGAAYEQYF
clone_size: once; j_call: TRBJ1-4; d_call: NA; v_call: TRBV7-9; cdr3_nt: TGTGCCAGCAGCCACCAGAATAATGAAAAACTGTTTTTT; cdr3_aa: CASSHQNNEKLFF
clone_size: NA; j_call: TRBJ1-2; d_call: NA; v_call: TRBV2; cdr3_nt: TGTGCCAGCAATGGACCCGTTGGTCACTATGGCTACACCTTC; cdr3_aa: CASNGPVGHYGYTF
clone_size: NA; j_call: TRBJ2-5; d_call: TRBD2; v_call: TRBV20-1; cdr3_nt: TGCAGTGCTAGGGTCCCACTAGCGGGGGTACAAGAGACCCAGTACTTC; cdr3_aa: CSARVPLAGVQETQYF
clone_size: few; j_call: TRBJ2-1; d_call: NA; v_call: TRBV6-6; cdr3_nt: TGTGCCAGCAGCCCCGGGGCGAACAATGAGCAGTTCTTC; cdr3_aa: CASSPGANNEQFF
clone_size: NA; j_call: TRBJ2-7; d_call: NA; v_call: TRBV20-1; cdr3_nt: TGCAGCGCCCCATTTCGTGGTTCCTCCTACGAGCAGTACTTC; cdr3_aa: CSAPFRGSSYEQYF
clone_size: NA; j_call: TRBJ1-2; d_call: NA; v_call: TRBV5-1; cdr3_nt: TGCGCCAGCAGCGGGTCCGGTAACTATGGCTACACCTTC; cdr3_aa: CASSGSGNYGYTF
clone_size: NA; j_call: TRBJ2-1; d_call: NA; v_call: TRBV20-1; cdr3_nt: TGCAGCACAGCTAACTACAATGAGCAGTTCTTC; cdr3_aa: CSTANYNEQFF
clone_size: NA; j_call: TRBJ2-1; d_call: TRBD1; v_call: TRBV20-1; cdr3_nt: TGCAGTGCTAGTGGGACAGGAGCCTACAATGAGCAGTTCTTC; cdr3_aa: CSASGTGAYNEQFF
clone_size: few; j_call: TRBJ2-1; d_call: TRBD2; v_call: TRBV20-1; cdr3_nt: TGCAGTACCTCTCCTAGCGGGGGTTATCTTGAGCAGTTCTTC; cdr3_aa: CSTSPSGGYLEQFF
clone_size: NA; j_call: TRBJ2-7; d_call: TRBD1; v_call: TRBV12-3/TRBV12-4; cdr3_nt: TGTGCCAGCAGTAAGACAGGGGCTGGCTACGAGCAGTACTTC; cdr3_aa: CASSKTGAGYEQYF
clone_size: NA; j_call: TRBJ2-4; d_call: NA; v_call: TRBV14; cdr3_nt: TGTGCCAGCAGCCAAGTGGATGCGGGAAACATTCAGTACTTC; cdr3_aa: CASSQVDAGNIQYF
clone_size: few; j_call: TRBJ2-7; d_call: TRBD1; v_call: TRBV5-1; cdr3_nt: TGCGCCAGCAGCGAAGGGACAGGGCCCTACGAGCAGTACTTC; cdr3_aa: CASSEGTGPYEQYF
clone_size: NA; j_call: TRBJ2-1; d_call: TRBD2; v_call: TRBV7-9; cdr3_nt: TGTGCCAGCAGACCAACTAGCGGGGGCCCGAACAATGAGCAGTTCTTC; cdr3_aa: CASRPTSGGPNNEQFF
clone_size: NA; j_call: TRBJ1-2; d_call: NA; v_call: TRBV24-1; cdr3_nt: TGTGCCACCAGTGCGGCCGGATATGGCTACACCTTC; cdr3_aa: CATSAAGYGYTF